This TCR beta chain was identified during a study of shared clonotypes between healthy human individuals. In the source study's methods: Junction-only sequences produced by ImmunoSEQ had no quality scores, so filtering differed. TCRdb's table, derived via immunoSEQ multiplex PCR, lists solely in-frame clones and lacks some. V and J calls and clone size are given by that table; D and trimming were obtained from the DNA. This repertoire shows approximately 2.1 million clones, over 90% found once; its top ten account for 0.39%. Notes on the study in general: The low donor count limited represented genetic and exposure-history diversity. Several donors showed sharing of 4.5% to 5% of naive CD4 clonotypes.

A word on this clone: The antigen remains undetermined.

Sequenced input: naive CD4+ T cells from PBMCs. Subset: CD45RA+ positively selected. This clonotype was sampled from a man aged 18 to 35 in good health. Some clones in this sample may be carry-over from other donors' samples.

The CDR3 DNA reads TGTGCCAGCAGCCCTCAGACAGGGCTGAATGAAAAACTGTTTTTT. This codes for CASSPQTGLNEKLFF. The chain is built from TRBV4-2 and TRBJ1-4; 7 nucleotides align to TRBD1. CDR3 length: 15 amino acids. The V segment lost 4 bases and the J segment 5 bases; nucleotides outside the gene matches: 7. Germline V gene data show CDR1 as LGHNA and CDR2 as YNFKEQ.